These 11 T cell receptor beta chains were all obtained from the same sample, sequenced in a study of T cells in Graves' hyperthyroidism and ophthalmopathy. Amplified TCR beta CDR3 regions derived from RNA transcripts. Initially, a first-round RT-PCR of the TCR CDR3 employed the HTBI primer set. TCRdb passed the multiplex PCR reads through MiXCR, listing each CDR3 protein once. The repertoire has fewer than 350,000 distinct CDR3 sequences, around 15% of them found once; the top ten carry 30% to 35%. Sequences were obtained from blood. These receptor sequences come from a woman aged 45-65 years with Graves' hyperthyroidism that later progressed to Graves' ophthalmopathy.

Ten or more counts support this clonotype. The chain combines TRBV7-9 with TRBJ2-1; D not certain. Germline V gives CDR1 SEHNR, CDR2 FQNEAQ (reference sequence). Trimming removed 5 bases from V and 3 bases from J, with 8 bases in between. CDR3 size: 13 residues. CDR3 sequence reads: CASSPDGYNEQFF. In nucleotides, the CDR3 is TGTGCCAGCAGCCCGGACGGCTACAATGAGCAGTTCTTC.

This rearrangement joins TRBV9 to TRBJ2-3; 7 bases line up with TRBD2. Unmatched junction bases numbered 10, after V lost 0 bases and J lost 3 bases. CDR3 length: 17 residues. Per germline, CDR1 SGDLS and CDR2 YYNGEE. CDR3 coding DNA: TGTGCCAGCAGCGTAGAAGGACTAGTTTCGTTGACAGATACGCAGTATTTT. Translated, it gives CASSVEGLVSLTDTQYF.

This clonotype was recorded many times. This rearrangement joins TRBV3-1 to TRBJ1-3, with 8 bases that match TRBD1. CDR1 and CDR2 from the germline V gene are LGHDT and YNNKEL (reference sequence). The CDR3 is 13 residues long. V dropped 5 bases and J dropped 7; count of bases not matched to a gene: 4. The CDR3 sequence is CASSLQGENTIYF. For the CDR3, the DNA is TGTGCCAGCAGCTTACAGGGGGAGAACACCATATATTTT. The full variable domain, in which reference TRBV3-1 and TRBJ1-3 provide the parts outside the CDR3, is DTAVSQTPKYLVTQMGNDKSIKCEQNLGHDTMYWYKQDSKKFLKIMFSYNNKELIINETVPNRFSPKSPDKAHLNLHINSLELGDSAVYFCASSLQGENTIYFGEGSWLTVV.

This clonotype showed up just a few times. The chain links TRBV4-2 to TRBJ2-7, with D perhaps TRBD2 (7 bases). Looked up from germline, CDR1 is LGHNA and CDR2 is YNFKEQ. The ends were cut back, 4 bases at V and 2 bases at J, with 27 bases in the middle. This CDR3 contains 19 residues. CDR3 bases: TGTGCCAGCAGCCCGGCGGGGCGGGGGCCTACTGGGGGCCCCTACGAGCAGTACTTC. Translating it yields CASSPAGRGPTGGPYEQYF.

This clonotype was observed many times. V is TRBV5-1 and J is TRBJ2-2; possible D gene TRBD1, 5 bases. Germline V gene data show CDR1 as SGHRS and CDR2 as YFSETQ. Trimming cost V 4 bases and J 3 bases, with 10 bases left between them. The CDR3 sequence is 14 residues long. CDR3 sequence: CASSSRGYTGELFF. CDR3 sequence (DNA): TGCGCCAGCAGCAGTAGGGGTTACACCGGGGAGCTGTTTTTT.

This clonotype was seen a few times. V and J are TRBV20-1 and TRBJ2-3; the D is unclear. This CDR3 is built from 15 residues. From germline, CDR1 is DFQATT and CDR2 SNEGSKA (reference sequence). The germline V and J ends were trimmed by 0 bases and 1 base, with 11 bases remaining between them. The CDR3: CSAREKGLGTDTQYF. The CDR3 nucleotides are TGCAGTGCTAGAGAAAAAGGGCTCGGCACAGATACGCAGTATTTT.

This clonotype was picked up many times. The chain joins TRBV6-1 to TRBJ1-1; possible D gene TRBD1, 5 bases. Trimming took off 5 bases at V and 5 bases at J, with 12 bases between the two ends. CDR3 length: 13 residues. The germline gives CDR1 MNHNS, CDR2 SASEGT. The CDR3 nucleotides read TGTGCCAGCAGTACAGGAGGCTCGACTGAAGCTTTCTTT. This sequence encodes CASSTGGSTEAFF.

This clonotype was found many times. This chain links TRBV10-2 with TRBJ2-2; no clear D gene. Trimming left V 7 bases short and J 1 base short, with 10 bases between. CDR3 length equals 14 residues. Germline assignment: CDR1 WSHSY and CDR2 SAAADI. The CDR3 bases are TGCGCCAGCATAGTCGAGAGGAACACCGGGGAGCTGTTTTTT. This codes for CASIVERNTGELFF.

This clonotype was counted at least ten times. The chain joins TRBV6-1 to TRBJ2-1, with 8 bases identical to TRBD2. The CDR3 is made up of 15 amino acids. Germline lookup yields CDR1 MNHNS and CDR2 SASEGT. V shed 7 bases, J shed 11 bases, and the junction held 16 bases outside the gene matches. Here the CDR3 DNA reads TGTGCCAGCACCCGGGGGGAGCGGGAGATTTTTAAGCAGTTCTTC. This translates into CASTRGEREIFKQFF.

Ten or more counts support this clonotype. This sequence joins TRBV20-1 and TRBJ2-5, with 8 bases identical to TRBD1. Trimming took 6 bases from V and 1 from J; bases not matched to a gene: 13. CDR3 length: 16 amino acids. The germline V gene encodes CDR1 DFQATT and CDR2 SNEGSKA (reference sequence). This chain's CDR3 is CSATMLRQGRQETQYF. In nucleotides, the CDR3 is TGCAGTGCCACTATGTTAAGACAGGGGCGCCAAGAGACCCAGTACTTC.

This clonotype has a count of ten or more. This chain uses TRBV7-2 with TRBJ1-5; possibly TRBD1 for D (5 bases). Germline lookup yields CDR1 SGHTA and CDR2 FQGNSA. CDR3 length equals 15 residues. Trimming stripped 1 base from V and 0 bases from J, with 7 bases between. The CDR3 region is CASSLEGYSNQPQHF. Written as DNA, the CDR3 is TGTGCCAGCAGCTTAGAGGGGTATAGCAATCAGCCCCAGCATTTT.